In its sample, the clone carrying this TCR beta chain was seen many times. As yet, its antigen is unknown. This record comes from a study of molecular identifiers for immune sequencing clone quantification. Listed TCR primers, together with previously described methods, were used for the bulk TCR libraries. In TCRdb, the PCR reads were re-called with MiXCR into one record per CDR3 protein. The sample consists of about 640,000 distinct CDR3 sequences, 20% of them appearing once. Naive CD8 T cells were FACS-sorted by CD8+CD4-CCR7+CD45RA+ markers. Study findings and constraints: Clonotypes surpassing 20 RNA copies contained over 98% of effector molecules, versus under 1% in naive cells.

The CDR3 is 17 amino acids. J gave up 1 base and V 5 bases, and 10 bases lay outside the gene matches. The TCR comes from a human donor in good health. Some libraries in this study had Jurkat cell RNA spiked in. The material sequenced was naive CD8+ T cells from blood, with Jurkat cell RNA spiked in. Subset in this sample: FACS-sorted CD8+CD4-CCR7+CD45RA+ naive T cells. The chain has TRBV12-3 or TRBV12-4 and TRBJ2-3; TRBD2 aligns across 9 bases. CDR3: CASSPLRTSAGTDTQYF. In DNA, the CDR3 is TGTGCCAGCAGTCCCCTCCGGACTAGCGCGGGCACAGATACGCAGTATTTT.